This T cell receptor beta chain came from a study of blood T cells in healthy people across ages. J was trimmed by 3 bases and V by 5 bases; bases with no gene match: 8. Germline CDR1 and CDR2: MNHEY and SMNVEV (reference sequence). CDR3 size: 17 residues. Through a sample-barcoded 5' primer and a J-beta primer mix, a second PCR was run for roughly 7 to 11 cycles. TCRdb used MiXCR to reprocess the 5' RACE reads, holding one entry per CDR3 protein. Of 1.4 million or so distinct CDR3 sequences in the sample, roughly 43% are singletons; the top ten hold about 3.8%. The TCR sequence derives from a woman aged 18-29 years in good health. This rearrangement joins TRBV27 to TRBJ2-1, with 12 bases identical to TRBD2. The sample comprised blood. The CDR3 region is CASSPLTSGSRYNEQFF. CDR3 in DNA: TGTGCCAGCAGTCCCCTGACTAGCGGGAGTCGCTACAATGAGCAGTTCTTC.